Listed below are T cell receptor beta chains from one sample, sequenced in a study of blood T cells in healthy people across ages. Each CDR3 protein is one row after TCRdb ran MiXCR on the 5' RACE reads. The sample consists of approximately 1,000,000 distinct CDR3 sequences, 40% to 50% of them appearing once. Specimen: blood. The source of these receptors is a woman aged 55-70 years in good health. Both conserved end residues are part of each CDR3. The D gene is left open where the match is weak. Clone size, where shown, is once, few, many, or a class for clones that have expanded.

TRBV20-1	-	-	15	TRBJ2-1	TGCAGTGCTGAAAGAGGCCTTAGCTTCTACAGTGAGCAGTTCTTC	CSAERGLSFYSEQFF
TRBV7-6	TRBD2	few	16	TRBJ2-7	TGTGCCAGCAGCCCCCGGGTAGCGGGAGTTTCCTACGAGCAGTACTTC	CASSPRVAGVSYEQYF
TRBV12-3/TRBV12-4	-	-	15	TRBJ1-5	TGTGCCAGCAGTTTGGGGGGGCTTGGCAATCAGCCCCAGCATTTT	CASSLGGLGNQPQHF
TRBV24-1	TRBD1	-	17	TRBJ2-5	TGTGCCACCAGTGATCCAAAAGGGGGACAGGGAGGCGGGACCCAGTACTTC	CATSDPKGGQGGGTQYF
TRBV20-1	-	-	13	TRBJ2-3	TGCAGTGCTGTGCGGGGGCGAACAGATACGCAGTATTTT	CSAVRGRTDTQYF
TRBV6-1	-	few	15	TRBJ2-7	TGTGCCAGCAGTGGGCTTATACTAGCTGCGAGCGAGCAGTACTTC	CASSGLILAASEQYF
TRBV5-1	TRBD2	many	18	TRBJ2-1	TGCGCCAGCAGAAACAGCAGGACTAGCGGGACGAAACACAATGAGCAGTTCTTC	CASRNSRTSGTKHNEQFF
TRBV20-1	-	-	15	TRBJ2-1	TGCAGTGCTAGAGCCCGGGAACTCTCCTACAATGAGCAGTTCTTC	CSARARELSYNEQFF
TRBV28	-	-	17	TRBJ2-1	TGTGCCACCACCACCGGTCTACGGGGTCTAGAATACAATGAGCGGTTCTTC	CATTTGLRGLEYNERFF
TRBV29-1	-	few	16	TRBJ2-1	TGCAGCGTTGAAGACGGGTACGGGGATACCTACAATGAGCAGTTCTTC	CSVEDGYGDTYNEQFF
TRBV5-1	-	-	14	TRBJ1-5	TGCGCCAGCAGCCTACGGCCTAGCAATCAGCCCCAGCATTTT	CASSLRPSNQPQHF
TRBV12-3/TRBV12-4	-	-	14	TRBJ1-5	TGTGCCAGCAGTTTCTTATCTAGCAATCAGCCCCAGCATTTT	CASSFLSSNQPQHF
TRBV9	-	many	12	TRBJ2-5	TGTGCCAGCAGTGTGGGATCGGAAACCCAGTACTTC	CASSVGSETQYF
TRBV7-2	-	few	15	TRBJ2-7	TGTGCCAGCAGCTTCGCCGGGACTGGATACTACGAGCAGTACTTC	CASSFAGTGYYEQYF
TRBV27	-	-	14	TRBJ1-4	TGTGCCAGCAGTCAACGGAGAACTAATGAAAAACTGTTTTTT	CASSQRRTNEKLFF
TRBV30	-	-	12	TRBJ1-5	TGTGCCTGGGCAGGGGTCGGTCAGCCCCAGCATTTT	CAWAGVGQPQHF
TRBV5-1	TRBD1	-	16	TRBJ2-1	TGCGCCAGCAGCTTGGATGGACAGGGTTCGGGCAATGAGCAGTTCTTC	CASSLDGQGSGNEQFF